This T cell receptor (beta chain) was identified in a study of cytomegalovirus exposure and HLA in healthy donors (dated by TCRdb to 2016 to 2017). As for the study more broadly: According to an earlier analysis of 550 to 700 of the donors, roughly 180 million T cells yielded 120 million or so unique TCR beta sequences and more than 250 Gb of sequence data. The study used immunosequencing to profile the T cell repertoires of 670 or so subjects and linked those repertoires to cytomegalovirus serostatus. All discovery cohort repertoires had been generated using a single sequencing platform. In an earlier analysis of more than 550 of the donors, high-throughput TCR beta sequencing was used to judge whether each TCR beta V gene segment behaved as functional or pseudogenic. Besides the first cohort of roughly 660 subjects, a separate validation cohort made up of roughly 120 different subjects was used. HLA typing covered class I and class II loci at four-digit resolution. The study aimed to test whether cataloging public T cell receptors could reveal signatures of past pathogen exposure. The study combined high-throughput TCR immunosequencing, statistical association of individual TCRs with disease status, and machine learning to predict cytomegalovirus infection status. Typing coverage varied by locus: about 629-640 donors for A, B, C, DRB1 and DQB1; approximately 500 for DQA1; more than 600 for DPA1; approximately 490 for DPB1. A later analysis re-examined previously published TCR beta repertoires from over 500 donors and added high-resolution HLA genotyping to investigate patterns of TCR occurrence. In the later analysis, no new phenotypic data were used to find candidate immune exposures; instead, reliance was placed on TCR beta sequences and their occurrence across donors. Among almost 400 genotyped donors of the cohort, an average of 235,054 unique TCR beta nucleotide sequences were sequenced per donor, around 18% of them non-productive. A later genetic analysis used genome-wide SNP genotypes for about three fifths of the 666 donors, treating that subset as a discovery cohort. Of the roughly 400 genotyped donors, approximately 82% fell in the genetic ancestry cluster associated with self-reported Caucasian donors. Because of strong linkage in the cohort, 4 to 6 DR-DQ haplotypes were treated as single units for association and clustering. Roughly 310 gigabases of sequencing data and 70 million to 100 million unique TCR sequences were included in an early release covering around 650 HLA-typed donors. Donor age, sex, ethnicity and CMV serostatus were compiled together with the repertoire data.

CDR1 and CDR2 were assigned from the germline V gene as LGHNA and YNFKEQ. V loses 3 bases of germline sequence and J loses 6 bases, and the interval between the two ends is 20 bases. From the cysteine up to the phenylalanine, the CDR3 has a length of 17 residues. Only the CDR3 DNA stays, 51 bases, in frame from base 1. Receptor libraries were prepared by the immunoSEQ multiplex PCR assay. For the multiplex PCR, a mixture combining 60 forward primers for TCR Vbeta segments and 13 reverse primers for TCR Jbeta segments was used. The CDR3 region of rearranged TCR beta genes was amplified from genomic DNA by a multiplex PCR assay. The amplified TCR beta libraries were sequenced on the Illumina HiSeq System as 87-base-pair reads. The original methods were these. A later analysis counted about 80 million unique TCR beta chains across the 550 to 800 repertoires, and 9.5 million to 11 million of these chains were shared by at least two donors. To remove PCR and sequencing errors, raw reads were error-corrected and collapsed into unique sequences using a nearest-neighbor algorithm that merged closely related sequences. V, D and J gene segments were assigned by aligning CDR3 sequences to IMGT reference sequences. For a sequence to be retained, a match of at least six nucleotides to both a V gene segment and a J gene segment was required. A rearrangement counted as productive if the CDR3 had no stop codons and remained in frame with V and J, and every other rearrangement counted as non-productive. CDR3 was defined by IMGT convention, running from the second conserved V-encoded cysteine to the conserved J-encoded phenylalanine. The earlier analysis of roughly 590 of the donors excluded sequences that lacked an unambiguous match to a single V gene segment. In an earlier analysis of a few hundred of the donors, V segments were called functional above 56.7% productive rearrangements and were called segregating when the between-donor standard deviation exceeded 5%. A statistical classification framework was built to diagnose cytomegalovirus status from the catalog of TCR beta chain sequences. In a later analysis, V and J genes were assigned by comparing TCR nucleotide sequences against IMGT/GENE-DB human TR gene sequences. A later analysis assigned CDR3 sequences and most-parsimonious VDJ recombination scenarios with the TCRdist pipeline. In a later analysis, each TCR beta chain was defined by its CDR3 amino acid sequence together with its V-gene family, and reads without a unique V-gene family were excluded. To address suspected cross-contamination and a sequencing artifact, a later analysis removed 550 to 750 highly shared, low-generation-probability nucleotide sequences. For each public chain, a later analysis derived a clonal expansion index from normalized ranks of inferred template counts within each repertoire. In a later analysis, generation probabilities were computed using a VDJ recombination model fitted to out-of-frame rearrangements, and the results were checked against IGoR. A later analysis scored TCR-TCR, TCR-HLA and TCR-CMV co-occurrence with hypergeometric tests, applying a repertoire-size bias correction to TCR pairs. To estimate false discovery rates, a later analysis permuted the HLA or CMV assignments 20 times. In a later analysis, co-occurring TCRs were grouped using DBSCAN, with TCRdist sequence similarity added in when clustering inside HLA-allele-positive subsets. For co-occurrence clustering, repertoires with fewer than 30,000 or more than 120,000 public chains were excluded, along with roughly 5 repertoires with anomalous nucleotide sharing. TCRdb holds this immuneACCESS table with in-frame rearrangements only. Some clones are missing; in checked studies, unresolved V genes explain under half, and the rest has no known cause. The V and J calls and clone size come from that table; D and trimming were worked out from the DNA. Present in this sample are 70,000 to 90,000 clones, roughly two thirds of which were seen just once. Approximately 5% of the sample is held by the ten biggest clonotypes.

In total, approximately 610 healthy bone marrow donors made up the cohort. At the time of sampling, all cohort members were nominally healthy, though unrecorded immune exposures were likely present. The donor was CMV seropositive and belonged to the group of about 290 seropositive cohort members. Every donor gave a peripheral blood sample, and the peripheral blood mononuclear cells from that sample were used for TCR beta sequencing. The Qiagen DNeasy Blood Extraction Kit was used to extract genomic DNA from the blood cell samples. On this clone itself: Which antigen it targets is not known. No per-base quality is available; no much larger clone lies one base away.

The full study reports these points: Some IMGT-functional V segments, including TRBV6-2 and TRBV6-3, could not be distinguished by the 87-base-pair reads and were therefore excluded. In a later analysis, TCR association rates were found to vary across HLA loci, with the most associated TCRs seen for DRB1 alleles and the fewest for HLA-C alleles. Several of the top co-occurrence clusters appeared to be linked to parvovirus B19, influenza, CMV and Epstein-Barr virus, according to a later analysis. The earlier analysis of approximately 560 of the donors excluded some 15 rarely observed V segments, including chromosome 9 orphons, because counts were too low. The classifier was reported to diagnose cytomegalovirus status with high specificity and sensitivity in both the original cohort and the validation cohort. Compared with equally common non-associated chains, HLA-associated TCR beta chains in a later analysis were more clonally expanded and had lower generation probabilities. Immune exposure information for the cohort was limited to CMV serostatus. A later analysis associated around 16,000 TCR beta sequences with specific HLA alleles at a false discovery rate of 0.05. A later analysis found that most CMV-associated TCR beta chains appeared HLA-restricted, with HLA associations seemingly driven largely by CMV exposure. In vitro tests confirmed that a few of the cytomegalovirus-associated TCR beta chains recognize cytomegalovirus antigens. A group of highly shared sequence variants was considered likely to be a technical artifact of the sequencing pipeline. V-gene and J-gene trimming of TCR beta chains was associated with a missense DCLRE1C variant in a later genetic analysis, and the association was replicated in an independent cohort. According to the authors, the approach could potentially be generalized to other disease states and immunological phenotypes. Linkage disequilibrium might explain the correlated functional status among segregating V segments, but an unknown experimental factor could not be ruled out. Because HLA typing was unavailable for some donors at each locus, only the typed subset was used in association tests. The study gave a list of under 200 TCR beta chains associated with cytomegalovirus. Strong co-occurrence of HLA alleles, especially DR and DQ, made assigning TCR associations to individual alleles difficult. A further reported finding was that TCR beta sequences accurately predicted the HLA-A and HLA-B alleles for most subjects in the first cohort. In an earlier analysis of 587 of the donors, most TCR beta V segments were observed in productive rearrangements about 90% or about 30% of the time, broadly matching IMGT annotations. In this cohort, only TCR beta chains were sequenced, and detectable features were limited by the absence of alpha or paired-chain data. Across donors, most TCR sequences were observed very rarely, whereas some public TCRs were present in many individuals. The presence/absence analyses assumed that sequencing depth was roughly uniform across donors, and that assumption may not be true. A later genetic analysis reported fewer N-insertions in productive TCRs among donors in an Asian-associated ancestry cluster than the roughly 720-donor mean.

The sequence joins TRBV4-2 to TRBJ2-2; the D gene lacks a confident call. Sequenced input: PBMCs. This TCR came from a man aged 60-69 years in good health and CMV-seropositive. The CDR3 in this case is CASSHEQSRILAGELFF. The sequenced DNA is TGTGCCAGCAGCCACGAACAATCTAGGATCCTGGCCGGGGAGCTGTTTTTT.